The source of this T cell receptor (beta chain) is a study of radiotherapy plus CTLA-4 blockade in lung cancer. Looking at the study overall: Among patients, roughly 18% showed objective responses, and about 30% had disease control.

In germline, CDR1 is SNHLY, CDR2 FYNNEI. The CDR3 sequence is 13 residues long. The data were produced by immunoSEQ multiplex PCR, yet TCRdb's version contains in-frame clones alone and is incomplete. The sample contains about 64,000 clones, approximately 68% of which appear only once. Lung cancer patients with chemo-refractory metastatic non-small-cell disease were given focal radiation plus CTLA-4 blockade with ipilimumab. This chain links TRBV2 with TRBJ2-5; a possible D gene is TRBD1 (6 bases). The J call may be wrong; the DNA end is better matched by TRBJ2-7. The source of this sequence is a human donor with non-small cell lung cancer whose response to radiotherapy plus ipilimumab could not be evaluated. The sequenced sample was peripheral blood, obtained from a patient treated with radiotherapy plus ipilimumab. CDR3 DNA: TGTGCCAGCAGGGGGGCCCCACGATACGAGCAGTACTTC. This codes for CASRGAPRYEQYF.